The 5 T cell receptor beta chains presented below share a single source sample, sequenced in a study of OX40 agonist ivuxolimab in advanced cancers. Sequenced by immunoSEQ multiplex PCR; TCRdb stores in-frame clones only, minus some. The data hold fewer than 85,000 clones, with 86% observed a single time. The specimen was CD4+ or CD8+ T cells sorted from blood, collected in a trial of the OX40 agonist ivuxolimab. These receptors were taken from an adult with an advanced solid tumor such as melanoma, head and neck, liver or kidney cancer.

In regard to this clone: Other nucleotide sequences from this sample produce the same CDR3. This chain links TRBV5-1 with TRBJ2-1, with 9 bases aligning to TRBD2. There are 16 residues in the CDR3. V shed 0 bases and J 4 bases; nucleotides not matched to a gene: 5. Germline loops: CDR1 SGHRS, CDR2 YFSETQ. CDR3 sequence: CASSLAGGGGYNEQFF. The CDR3 coding sequence is TGCGCCAGCAGCTTGGCGGGCGGGGGGGGGTACAATGAGCAGTTCTTC.

The rearrangement links TRBV5-1 to TRBJ2-6, with D possibly TRBD2 on 5 matching bases. Trimming removed 4 bases at V and 3 bases at J, with 17 bases between. The germline gives CDR1 SGHRS, CDR2 YFSETQ. The CDR3 spans 17 residues. CDR3 sequence (DNA): TGCGCCAGCAGCGCAAACCTCCGGGGTGGTGGGGCCAACGTCCTGACTTTC. It specifies CASSANLRGGGANVLTF.

The V gene is TRBV7-2, the J gene TRBJ2-5, with TRBD2 matching 8 bases. V was pared by 4 bases and J by 1 base, with 8 bases of the junction left unmatched. From germline, CDR1 is SGHTA and CDR2 FQGNSA. CDR3 length: 16 amino acids. Here the CDR3 DNA reads TGTGCCAGCAGCTCCCGGGGTGGACTAGCCCAAGAGACCCAGTACTTC. Amino acids: CASSSRGGLAQETQYF.

This clone was recorded once. This chain joins TRBV5-4 and TRBJ2-3; 7 bases are shared with TRBD2. V lost 4 bases, J lost 4 bases, and 9 bases stayed unmatched. From germline, CDR1 is SGHNT and CDR2 YYREEE (reference sequence). This CDR3 is 15 amino acids long. The CDR3 loop reads CASSPPGRSADTQYF. The CDR3 bases are TGTGCCAGCAGCCCGCCCGGGAGGTCGGCAGATACGCAGTATTTT.

The chain couples TRBV5-1 to TRBJ2-1; perhaps TRBD2 as D (6 bases). CDR1 is SGHRS, CDR2 YFSETQ, per germline. The CDR3 has 16 residues. Trimming shortened V by 0 bases and J by 0 bases, and 10 bases separated the two germline ends. CDR3 DNA: TGCGCCAGCAGCTTGGAGCAGCGGGCCTCCTACAATGAGCAGTTCTTC. Its protein product is CASSLEQRASYNEQFF. The full variable domain, in which reference TRBV5-1 and TRBJ2-1 provide the parts outside the CDR3, is KAGVTQTPRYLIKTRGQQVTLSCSPISGHRSVSWYQQTPGQGLQFLFEYFSETQRNKGNFPGRFSGRQFSNSRSEMNVSTLELGDSALYLCASSLEQRASYNEQFFGPGTRLTVL.